This T cell receptor (beta chain) was obtained from a study of cytomegalovirus exposure and HLA in healthy donors. Overall study findings and caveats: About 87% or about 30% of the time was how often most TCR beta V segments were productive, according to an earlier analysis. In a later analysis, common viral pathogens appeared linked to several of the most significant clusters. The authors enumerated over 150 TCR beta chains as linked to cytomegalovirus.

This CDR3 region has 14 residues. From germline, CDR1 is SEHNR and CDR2 FQNEAQ (reference sequence). Trimming cost V 5 bases and J 4 bases; bases outside gene matches: 4. This clone occurred a few times. The antigen remains undetermined. The PCR used 60 Vbeta and 13 Jbeta primers. In the authors' workflow: Among the unique TCR beta chains that a later analysis counted, around 72 million in all, roughly 11 million were shared. Assay: immunoSEQ multiplex PCR; the TCRdb copy retains only in-frame clones and omits some. The DNA was the basis for D and trimming; V, J and clone size are from that table. Here the sample spans some 130,000 clones, about 10% being singletons.

The sequenced sample consisted of PBMCs. The receptor's source is a woman in her forties in good health and CMV-seropositive. The chain couples TRBV7-9 to TRBJ2-2; 7 bases are shared with TRBD1. The CDR3 loop is CASSAGQVTGELFF. Here the CDR3 DNA reads TGTGCCAGCAGCGCCGGACAGGTCACCGGGGAGCTGTTTTTT. The variable domain in full, completed from reference TRBV7-9 and TRBJ2-2, reads DTGVSQNPRHKITKRGQNVTFRCDPISEHNRLYWYRQTLGQGPEFLTYFQNEAQLEKSRLLSDRFSAERPKGSFSTLEIQRTEQGDSAMYLCASSAGQVTGELFFGEGSRLTVL.